This is a list of T cell receptor beta chains from one sample in a study of PD-1 blockade in classical Hodgkin lymphoma. The assay was immunoSEQ multiplex PCR, and TCRdb's table has in-frame clones only and misses some. The sample lists around 58,000 clones, 90% occurring once. Sequenced here: peripheral blood mononuclear cells (PBMCs), sampled at baseline. These receptors were obtained from a human donor with classical Hodgkin lymphoma. CDR3s include the opening cysteine and the closing phenylalanine or tryptophan. A D gene is named only where the DNA matches it firmly. Not all rows give a size; the values are once, few, many and, for expanded clones, a class.

J | D | V | size | CDR3 | DNA
TRBJ2-3 | NA | TRBV4-1 | NA | CASSQDLRGTDTQYF | TGCGCCAGCAGCCAAGATCTGAGGGGCACAGATACGCAGTATTTT
TRBJ2-5 | NA | TRBV7-2 | NA | CASSLQGLGETQYF | TGTGCCAGCAGCTTGCAAGGGCTCGGCGAGACCCAGTACTTC
TRBJ1-5 | NA | TRBV5-6 | few | CASSLTAGAAGRQPQHF | TGTGCCAGCAGCCTTACCGCGGGGGCAGCGGGCCGTCAGCCCCAGCATTTT
TRBJ1-2 | NA | TRBV6-1 | NA | CASSVGADGYTF | TGTGCCAGCAGTGTGGGGGCTGATGGCTACACCTTC
TRBJ2-2 | TRBD2 | TRBV6-1 | NA | CASSAVVSGMDGELFF | TGTGCCAGCAGTGCCGTTGTTAGCGGGATGGACGGGGAGCTGTTTTTT
TRBJ2-7 | NA | TRBV19 | NA | CASSIGSSEQYF | TGTGCCAGTAGTATAGGGAGCAGTGAGCAGTACTTC
TRBJ2-5 | TRBD2 | TRBV28 | NA | CASSKPGLAETQYF | TGTGCCAGCAGTAAGCCGGGACTAGCGGAGACCCAGTACTTC
TRBJ1-5 | NA | TRBV19 | NA | CASSKKDSSNQPQHF | TGTGCCAGTAGTAAGAAGGACAGTAGCAATCAGCCCCAGCATTTT
TRBJ2-5 | NA | TRBV5-1 | once | CASSADPKGTQYF | TGCGCCAGCAGCGCGGACCCAAAGGGGACCCAGTACTTC
TRBJ2-7 | NA | TRBV7-9 | NA | CASSPPRYEQYF | TGTGCCAGCAGCCCCCCTCGATACGAGCAGTACTTC
TRBJ2-1 | NA | TRBV7-9 | NA | CASSLSDEQFF | TGTGCCAGCAGCTTATCGGACGAGCAGTTCTTC
TRBJ1-2 | NA | TRBV11-2 | few | CASSWSGGYGYTF | TGTGCCAGCAGCTGGTCCGGGGGCTATGGCTACACCTTC
TRBJ2-2 | NA | TRBV7-7 | NA | CASSLGVDGELFF | TGTGCCAGCAGCTTAGGGGTCGACGGGGAGCTGTTTTTT
TRBJ2-1 | TRBD1 | TRBV11-2 | NA | CASSRSTGYNEQFF | TGTGCCAGCAGCCGCTCGACAGGGTACAATGAGCAGTTCTTC
TRBJ2-3 | TRBD2 | TRBV19 | NA | CASGLAGSTDTQYF | TGTGCCAGTGGACTAGCGGGGAGCACAGATACGCAGTATTTT
TRBJ2-7 | NA | TRBV7-2 | NA | CASSYQTTSSYEQYF | TGTGCCAGCAGCTACCAGACAACAAGCTCCTACGAGCAGTACTTC
TRBJ1-1 | NA | TRBV6-4 | NA | CASRSQGNTEAFF | TGTGCCAGCAGATCCCAGGGGAACACTGAAGCTTTCTTT
TRBJ1-1 | NA | TRBV5-1 | NA | CASSLLGGTEAFF | TGCGCCAGCAGCTTGCTTGGGGGAACTGAAGCTTTCTTT
TRBJ1-1 | NA | TRBV10-3 | NA | CAISELGSNEAFF | TGTGCCATCAGTGAGTTGGGCAGTAATGAAGCTTTCTTT
TRBJ2-1 | NA | TRBV21-1 | NA | CASSRLGQSYNEQFF | TGTGCCAGCAGCAGGCTCGGCCAGTCCTACAATGAGCAGTTCTTC
TRBJ1-6 | TRBD1 | TRBV19 | NA | CASIGTDYNSPLHF | TGTGCCAGTATCGGGACAGACTATAATTCACCCCTCCACTTT
TRBJ2-7 | NA | TRBV5-8 | NA | CASSFRTPLSYEQYF | TGTGCCAGCAGCTTTCGGACTCCTCTTTCCTACGAGCAGTACTTC
TRBJ1-1 | NA | TRBV11-2 | NA | CASSLGRFSRKNTEAFF | TGTGCCAGCAGCTTAGGTCGGTTCTCCCGCAAGAACACTGAAGCTTTCTTT
TRBJ2-3 | TRBD2 | TRBV7-9 | NA | CASAAGDLDTQYF | TGTGCCAGCGCGGCGGGGGATTTAGATACGCAGTATTTT
TRBJ1-4 | NA | TRBV15 | NA | CATSREDLWGGKLFF | TGTGCCACCAGCAGAGAAGACCTCTGGGGGGGAAAACTGTTTTTT
TRBJ2-1 | TRBD2 | TRBV5-6 | NA | CASSWGRGKYNEQFF | TGTGCCAGCAGCTGGGGGAGGGGAAAATACAATGAGCAGTTCTTC
TRBJ2-1 | NA | TRBV19 | NA | CASSHRTGWDEQFF | TGTGCCAGTAGTCACAGGACTGGCTGGGATGAGCAGTTCTTC